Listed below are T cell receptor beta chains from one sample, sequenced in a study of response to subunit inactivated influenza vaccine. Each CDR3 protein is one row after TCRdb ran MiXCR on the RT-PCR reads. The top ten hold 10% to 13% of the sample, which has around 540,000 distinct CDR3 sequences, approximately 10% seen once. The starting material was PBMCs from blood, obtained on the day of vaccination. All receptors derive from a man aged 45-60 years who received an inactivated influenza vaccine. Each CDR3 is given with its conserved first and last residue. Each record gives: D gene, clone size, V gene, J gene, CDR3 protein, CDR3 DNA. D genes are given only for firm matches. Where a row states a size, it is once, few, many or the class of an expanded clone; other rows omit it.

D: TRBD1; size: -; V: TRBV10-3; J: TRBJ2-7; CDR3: CAISETGQGNEQYF; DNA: TGTGCCATCAGTGAGACGGGACAGGGAAACGAGCAGTACTTC
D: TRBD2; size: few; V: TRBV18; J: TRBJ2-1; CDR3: CASSPPEREGLGEQFF; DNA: TGTGCCAGCTCACCACCGGAGCGGGAGGGCCTCGGTGAGCAGTTCTTC
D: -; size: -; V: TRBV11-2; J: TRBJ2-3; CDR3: CASSLRQGPITDTQYF; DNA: TGTGCCAGCAGCTTAAGGCAGGGTCCCATCACAGATACGCAGTATTTT
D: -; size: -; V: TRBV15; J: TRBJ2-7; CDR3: CATSRSPRDGSYEQYF; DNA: TGTGCCACCAGCAGAAGTCCCCGGGACGGATCCTACGAGCAGTACTTC
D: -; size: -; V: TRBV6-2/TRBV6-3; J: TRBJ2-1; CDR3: CASSRRSAANPNEQFF; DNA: TGTGCCAGCAGTCGCCGATCCGCGGCAAATCCCAATGAGCAGTTCTTC
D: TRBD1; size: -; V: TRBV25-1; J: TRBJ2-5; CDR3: CASSEYGQGGQTQYF; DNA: TGTGCCAGCAGTGAATACGGACAGGGGGGTCAGACCCAGTACTTC
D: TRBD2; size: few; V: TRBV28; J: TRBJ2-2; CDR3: CASTLRTSIGELFF; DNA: TGTGCCAGCACCCTCCGGACTAGCATCGGGGAGCTGTTTTTT
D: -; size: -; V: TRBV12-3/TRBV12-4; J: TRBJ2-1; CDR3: CASSTPRDLYNEQFF; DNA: TGTGCCAGCAGTACACCCCGGGACTTGTACAATGAGCAGTTCTTC
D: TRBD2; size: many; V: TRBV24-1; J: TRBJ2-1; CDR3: CATSESGTRHEQFF; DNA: TGTGCCACCAGTGAGTCAGGGACTAGGCATGAGCAGTTCTTC
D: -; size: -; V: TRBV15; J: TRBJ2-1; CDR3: CATSRGTGLSYNEQFF; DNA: TGTGCCACCAGCAGAGGCACAGGGTTATCCTACAATGAGCAGTTCTTC
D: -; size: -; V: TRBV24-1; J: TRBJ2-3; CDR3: CATSDFRDKSTDTQYF; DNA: TGTGCCACCAGTGATTTCCGGGACAAGAGCACAGATACGCAGTATTTT
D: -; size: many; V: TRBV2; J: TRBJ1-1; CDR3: CASSEVTARNTEAFF; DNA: TGTGCCAGCAGTGAAGTGACAGCTAGGAACACTGAAGCTTTCTTT
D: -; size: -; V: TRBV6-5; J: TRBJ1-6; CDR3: CASSYTPKVGPLHF; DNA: TGTGCCAGCAGTTACACCCCGAAGGTGGGACCCCTCCACTTT
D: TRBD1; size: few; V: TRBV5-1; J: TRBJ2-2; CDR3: CASSLSRGQNTGELFF; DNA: TGCGCCAGCAGCTTATCTAGGGGGCAGAACACCGGGGAGCTGTTTTTT
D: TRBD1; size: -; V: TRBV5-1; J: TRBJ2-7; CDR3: CASRGTGTGDYEQYF; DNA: TGCGCCAGCAGGGGGACGGGGACAGGCGACTACGAGCAGTACTTC
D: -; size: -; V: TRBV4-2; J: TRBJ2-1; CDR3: CASSQGTGTPGDEQFF; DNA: TGTGCCAGCAGCCAAGGTACCGGGACCCCTGGGGATGAGCAGTTCTTC
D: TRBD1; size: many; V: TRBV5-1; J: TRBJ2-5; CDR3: CASSPTGGGETQYF; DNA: TGCGCCAGCAGCCCGACAGGGGGTGGTGAGACCCAGTACTTC
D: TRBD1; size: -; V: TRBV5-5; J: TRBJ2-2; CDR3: CASETDRVTGELFF; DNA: TGTGCCAGTGAAACGGACAGGGTGACCGGGGAGCTGTTTTTT
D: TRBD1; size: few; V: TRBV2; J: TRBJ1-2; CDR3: CASSDGTGWYGYTF; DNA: TGTGCCAGCAGTGATGGGACAGGATGGTATGGCTACACCTTC
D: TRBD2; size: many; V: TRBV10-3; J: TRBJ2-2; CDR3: CAITGTSGRTGELFF; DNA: TGTGCCATCACTGGGACTAGCGGTCGAACCGGGGAGCTGTTTTTT
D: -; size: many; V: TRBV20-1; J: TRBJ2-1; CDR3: CSARPLYNEQFF; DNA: TGCAGTGCTAGACCGTTGTACAATGAGCAGTTCTTC
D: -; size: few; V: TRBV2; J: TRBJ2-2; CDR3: CASSEMKGVSGELFF; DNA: TGTGCCAGCAGTGAGATGAAGGGGGTGTCCGGGGAGCTGTTTTTT
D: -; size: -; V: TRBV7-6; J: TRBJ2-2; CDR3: CASSQSPSGRGTGELFF; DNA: TGTGCCAGCAGCCAGTCCCCCAGCGGCAGAGGGACCGGGGAGCTGTTTTTT
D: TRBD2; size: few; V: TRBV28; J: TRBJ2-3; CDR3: CASRRGGRPGDTQYF; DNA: TGTGCCAGCAGGAGAGGCGGGAGGCCCGGGGATACGCAGTATTTT
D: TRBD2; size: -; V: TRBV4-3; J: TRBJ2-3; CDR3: CASSQSGRGTDTQYF; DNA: TGCGCCAGCAGCCAAAGCGGGAGGGGTACAGATACGCAGTATTTT
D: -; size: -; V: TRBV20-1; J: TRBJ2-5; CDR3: CSAANPQTQYF; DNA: TGCAGTGCTGCAAACCCTCAGACCCAGTACTTC
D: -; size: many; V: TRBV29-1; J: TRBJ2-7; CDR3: CSVVVASSYEQYF; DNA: TGCAGCGTCGTGGTTGCGTCTTCCTACGAGCAGTACTTC
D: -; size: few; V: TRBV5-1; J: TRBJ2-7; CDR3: CASSFPDRTYEQYF; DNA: TGCGCCAGCAGCTTCCCAGACAGAACCTACGAGCAGTACTTC
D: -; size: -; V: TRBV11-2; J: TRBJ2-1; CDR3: CASSLGPGVAYNEQFF; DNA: TGTGCCAGCAGCTTGGGGCCTGGGGTTGCTTACAATGAGCAGTTCTTC
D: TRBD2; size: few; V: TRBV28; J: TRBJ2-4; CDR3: CASSLSSGGPKNIQYF; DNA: TGTGCCAGCAGTTTGTCTAGCGGGGGTCCTAAAAACATTCAGTACTTC
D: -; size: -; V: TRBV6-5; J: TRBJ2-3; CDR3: CASSYSWTGADTQYF; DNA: TGTGCCAGCAGTTACTCCTGGACTGGCGCAGATACGCAGTATTTT
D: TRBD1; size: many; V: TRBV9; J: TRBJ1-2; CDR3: CASSVEQGAGSGYGYTF; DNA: TGTGCCAGCAGCGTCGAACAGGGGGCAGGATCTGGCTATGGCTACACCTTC
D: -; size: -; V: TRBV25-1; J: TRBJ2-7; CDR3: CASSETRVIERKQYF; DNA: TGTGCCAGCAGTGAAACCAGGGTTATTGAACGAAAGCAGTACTTC
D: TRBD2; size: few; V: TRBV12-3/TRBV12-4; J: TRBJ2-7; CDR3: CASSLSTRGGEQYF; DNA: TGTGCCAGCAGTTTGTCTACGCGGGGGGGCGAGCAGTACTTC
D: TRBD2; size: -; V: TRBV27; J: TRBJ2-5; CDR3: CASSRIAGGPIAETQYF; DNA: TGTGCCAGCAGCAGAATAGCGGGGGGGCCCATCGCAGAGACCCAGTACTTC
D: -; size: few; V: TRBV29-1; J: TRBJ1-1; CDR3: CSVALGDARGAFF; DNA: TGCAGCGTTGCGTTGGGAGATGCCCGAGGAGCTTTCTTT
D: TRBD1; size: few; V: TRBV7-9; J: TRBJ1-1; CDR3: CASMPGQGARNTEAFF; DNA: TGTGCCAGCATGCCGGGACAGGGGGCCAGGAACACTGAAGCTTTCTTT
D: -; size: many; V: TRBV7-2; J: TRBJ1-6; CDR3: CASSLRSNSPLHF; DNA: TGTGCCAGCAGCTTACGTAGCAATTCACCCCTCCACTTT
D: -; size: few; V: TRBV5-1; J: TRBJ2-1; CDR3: CASSLAPTDSYNEQFF; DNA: TGCGCCAGCAGCTTGGCCCCGACAGACTCCTACAATGAGCAGTTCTTC
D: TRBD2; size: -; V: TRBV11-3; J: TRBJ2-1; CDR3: CASSSRGGSVDEQFF; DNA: TGTGCCAGCAGTTCTAGGGGCGGGAGTGTTGATGAGCAGTTCTTC
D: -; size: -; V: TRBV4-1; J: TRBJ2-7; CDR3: CASSQERQVYEQYF; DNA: TGCGCCAGCAGCCAAGAAAGGCAGGTTTACGAGCAGTACTTC
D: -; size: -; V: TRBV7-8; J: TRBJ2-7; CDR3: CASSLAGPQPGEQYF; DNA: TGTGCCAGCAGCTTAGCGGGACCTCAACCGGGCGAGCAGTACTTC
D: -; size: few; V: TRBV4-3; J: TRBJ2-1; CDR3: CASSQETEYNEQFF; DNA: TGCGCCAGCAGCCAAGAGACAGAGTACAATGAGCAGTTCTTC
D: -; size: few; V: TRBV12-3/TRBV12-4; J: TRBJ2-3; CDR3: CASTTFPSTDTQYF; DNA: TGTGCCAGCACTACGTTCCCTAGCACAGATACGCAGTATTTT
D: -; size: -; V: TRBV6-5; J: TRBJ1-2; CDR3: CASSYLQGPRYGYTF; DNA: TGTGCCAGCAGTTACTTGCAGGGACCTCGGTATGGCTACACCTTC
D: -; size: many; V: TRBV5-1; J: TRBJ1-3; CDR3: CASSGSGNTIYF; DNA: TGTGCCAGCTCTGGGTCCGGAAACACCATATATTTT
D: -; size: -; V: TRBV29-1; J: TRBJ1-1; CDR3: CSTHRAMNTEAFF; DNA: TGCAGCACACACAGGGCCATGAACACTGAAGCTTTCTTT
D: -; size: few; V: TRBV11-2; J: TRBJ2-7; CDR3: CASSPKAGNIYEQYF; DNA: TGTGCCAGCAGCCCTAAAGCCGGGAACATCTACGAGCAGTACTTC
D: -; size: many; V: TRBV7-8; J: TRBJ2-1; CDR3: CASSPARYNEQFF; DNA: TGTGCCAGCAGCCCTGCGCGGTACAATGAGCAGTTCTTC
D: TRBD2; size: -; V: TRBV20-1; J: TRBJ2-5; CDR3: CSARRGREETQYF; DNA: TGCAGTGCTAGACGCGGGAGGGAAGAGACCCAGTACTTC
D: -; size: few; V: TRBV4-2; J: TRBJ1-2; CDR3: CASSQDVGRFYGYTF; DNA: TGTGCCAGCAGCCAAGATGTCGGGCGGTTCTATGGCTACACCTTC
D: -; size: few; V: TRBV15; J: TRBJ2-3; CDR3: CATSRGLGADAKDTQYF; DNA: TGTGCCACCAGCAGAGGCTTGGGAGCGGATGCTAAAGATACGCAGTATTTT